Following are 29 T cell receptor beta chains from one sample sequenced in a study of T cells in Graves' hyperthyroidism and ophthalmopathy. From RNA transcripts, TCR beta CDR3 regions were amplified. TCR CDR3 regions were first amplified by RT-PCR with HTBI primers. Each CDR3 protein gets one entry after TCRdb re-called the multiplex PCR reads with MiXCR. There are roughly 510,000 distinct CDR3 sequences in the sample; over 45% occur only once, and about 40% lies in the top ten. Sequences were obtained from peripheral blood or thyroid tissue (not recorded which). Receptors were obtained from an adult woman with Graves' disease, either hyperthyroidism or ophthalmopathy (not recorded which).

CDR3 sequence reads: CASSLVQDSYEQYF. The DNA of the CDR3 is TGCGCCAGCAGCTTGGTTCAGGACTCCTACGAGCAGTACTTC. The chain couples TRBV5-1 to TRBJ2-7; unclear D gene. The CDR3 is 14 amino acids. V shed 0 bases and J shed 0 bases, with 7 bases lying between them. In germline, CDR1 is SGHRS, CDR2 YFSETQ.

This rearrangement joins TRBV7-9 to TRBJ2-7, with 10 bases lining up with TRBD2. CDR3 length: 16 amino acids. The germline V gene encodes CDR1 SEHNR and CDR2 FQNEAQ (reference sequence). Germline trimming cut 8 bases from V and 2 bases from J; bases unmatched to any gene: 12. The DNA of the CDR3 is TGTGCCAGCTCACCCCCCGGACTAGCGGCAACCTACGAGCAGTACTTC. Its protein product is CASSPPGLAATYEQYF.

J is TRBJ1-2 and V is TRBV6-6; 9 positions match TRBD1. The V gene end was trimmed by 5 bases and the J gene end by 7 bases; junction bases not matched to a gene: 2. Germline V gene sequence: CDR1 MNHNY, CDR2 SVGAGI (reference sequence). CDR3 length: 12 residues. The CDR3 DNA sequence: TGTGCCAGCAGTGGACAGGGGACTGGCTACACCTTC. Translating it yields CASSGQGTGYTF.

As regards this clonotype: A read error may account for a junction end that differs from germline. This CDR3 reads CASSLGTGGETQCF. The DNA for the CDR3 is TGTGCCAGCAGCTTGGGGACAGGGGGGGAGACCCAGTGCTTC. The J gene is TRBJ2-5, the V gene TRBV5-6; 10 positions agree with TRBD1. Germline lookup yields CDR1 SGHDT and CDR2 YYEEEE. This CDR3 region has 14 residues.

This rearrangement joins TRBV29-1 to TRBJ2-7; weak D call: TRBD1 (5 bases). The V gene lost 6 bases and the J gene lost 6 bases, with 12 bases spanning the gap. Germline V gives CDR1 SQVTM, CDR2 ANQGSEA. This CDR3 comprises 11 residues. The chain's CDR3 is CSVGYTGEQYF. In nucleotides, the CDR3 is TGCAGCGTGGGTTACACAGGCGAGCAGTACTTC.

This clonotype was observed a handful of times. This sequence joins TRBV5-1 and TRBJ2-5, with 7 positions matching TRBD1. The CDR3 extends over 15 amino acids. Trimming at V came to 0 bases and at J to 1 base, leaving 3 bases not matched to a gene. Germline V gene sequence: CDR1 SGHRS, CDR2 YFSETQ. The CDR3 here is CASSLGQGLQETQYF. CDR3 DNA: TGCGCCAGCAGCTTGGGACAGGGCCTCCAAGAGACCCAGTACTTC.

This clonotype was recorded many times. The CDR3: CSASVTSGYTGELFF. The DNA for the CDR3 is TGCAGTGCTAGTGTGACTAGCGGATACACCGGGGAGCTGTTTTTT. This sequence joins TRBV20-1 and TRBJ2-2, with 9 bases identical to TRBD2. Germline trimming cut 3 bases from V and 3 bases from J; bases unmatched to any gene: 5. This CDR3 is built from 15 residues. The germline V gene encodes CDR1 DFQATT and CDR2 SNEGSKA (reference sequence).

The chain carries TRBV9 and TRBJ1-4; D call uncertain. Germline lookup yields CDR1 SGDLS and CDR2 YYNGEE. Trimming left V 4 bases short and J 5 bases short, with 15 bases between. This CDR3 contains 15 residues. The CDR3 DNA sequence: TGTGCCAGCAGCCCTGGGATAGCGCTGAATGAAAAACTGTTTTTT. Amino acid sequence: CASSPGIALNEKLFF.

At least ten counts were recorded for this clonotype. This chain links TRBV9 with TRBJ1-2; 8 nucleotides line up with TRBD1. Looked up from germline, CDR1 is SGDLS and CDR2 is YYNGEE. Trimming at V came to 0 bases and at J to 7 bases, leaving 2 bases not matched to a gene. The CDR3 totals 13 residues. The CDR3 here is CASSVEQGAGYTF. As DNA, the CDR3 is TGTGCCAGCAGCGTAGAGCAGGGGGCTGGCTACACCTTC.

The gene calls are TRBV19 and TRBJ2-6; unclear D gene. Deletions cut 3 bases from V and 0 bases from J, with 3 bases between. Per the germline V gene, CDR1 is LNHDA and CDR2 is SQIVND (reference sequence). CDR3 size: 14 residues. The CDR3 sequence: CASSISSGANVLTF. The CDR3 region has the DNA TGTGCCAGTAGTATTAGCTCTGGGGCCAACGTCCTGACTTTC.

This clonotype was observed a handful of times. The chain's CDR3 is CAISGGTGDNSPLHF. The DNA of the CDR3 is TGTGCCATCAGTGGTGGGACAGGGGATAATTCACCCCTCCACTTT. The chain uses TRBV10-3 and TRBJ1-6, with 10 nucleotides matching TRBD1. Germline lookup yields CDR1 ENHRY and CDR2 SYGVKD. The CDR3 runs to 15 residues. V lost 4 bases and J lost 5; bases outside the gene matches: 2.

This clonotype has just a few counts. This chain connects TRBV5-1 to TRBJ2-7; 8 positions agree with TRBD1. Germline V gene sequence: CDR1 SGHRS, CDR2 YFSETQ. With 4 bases clipped from V and 6 bases from J, the junction kept 3 bases outside the gene matches. The CDR3 length is 12 residues. CDR3 sequence reads: CASSLDRVEQYF. In nucleotides, the CDR3 is TGCGCCAGCAGCCTGGACAGGGTCGAGCAGTACTTC.

The chain employs TRBV10-3 and TRBJ2-2; 7 bases align to TRBD1. Germline V gives CDR1 ENHRY, CDR2 SYGVKD. V lost 1 base and J lost 6; bases outside the gene matches: 8. The CDR3 length is 16 residues. CDR3 sequence (DNA): TGTGCCATCAGTGAGTGGACTCGACAGGGACCCGGGGAGCTGTTTTTT. This encodes CAISEWTRQGPGELFF.

CDR3 amino acids: CASSLSDRHTEAFF. The CDR3 DNA sequence: TGTGCCAGCAGCTTATCGGACAGACACACTGAAGCTTTCTTT. The chain couples TRBV7-2 to TRBJ1-1; TRBD1 is a possible D gene (6 bases). The V and J ends lost 2 bases and 3 bases respectively, with 10 bases between them. The germline gives CDR1 SGHTA, CDR2 FQGNSA. This CDR3 has 14 residues.

In its sample, this clonotype was seen many times. The chain uses TRBV7-2 and TRBJ2-5; D gene unclear. V was pared by 8 bases and J by 5 bases, with 12 bases between. Germline V lookup: CDR1 SGHTA, CDR2 FQGNSA. The CDR3 totals 12 residues. This chain's CDR3 is CASALGFETQYF. As DNA, the CDR3 is TGTGCCAGCGCCTTAGGGTTCGAGACCCAGTACTTC.

This clonotype was counted a few times. The rearrangement uses TRBV4-1 and TRBJ1-1, with D unclear. This CDR3 spans 15 amino acids. The germline V gene encodes CDR1 MGHRA and CDR2 YSYEKL. Deletions cut 0 bases from V and 4 bases from J, with 12 bases between. The CDR3 nucleotides read TGCGCCAGCAGCCAAGATACCGTAGGGAGCACTGAAGCTTTCTTT. This encodes CASSQDTVGSTEAFF.

This clonotype has only a few counts. The chain recombines TRBV25-1 with TRBJ1-1; 9 nucleotides line up with TRBD1. Germline V gene data show CDR1 as MGHDK and CDR2 as SYGVNS. This CDR3 has 17 amino acids. V was pared by 2 bases and J by 4 bases, with 11 bases of the junction left unmatched. The CDR3 bases are TGTGCCAGCAGTGAACCCGGCGGGACAGGGAGGGGCACTGAAGCTTTCTTT. This codes for CASSEPGGTGRGTEAFF.

The chain is built from TRBV27 and TRBJ1-3, with D unresolved. CDR3 size: 14 residues. Germline loops: CDR1 MNHEY, CDR2 SMNVEV (reference sequence). Deletions cut 5 bases from V and 2 bases from J, with 10 bases between. The CDR3 bases are TGTGCCAGCAGTAGGGAGCGGGCTGGAAACACCATATATTTT. It translates to CASSRERAGNTIYF.

This clonotype was seen more than once but under ten times. The chain links TRBV4-3 to TRBJ2-7; D remains unclear. CDR3 length equals 13 residues. CDR1 is LGHNA and CDR2 is YSLEER in the germline V gene. The V end was cut by 0 bases, the J end by 0 bases, with 3 bases between. CDR3 nucleotides: TGCGCCAGCAGCCAAGAGGTCTCCTACGAGCAGTACTTC. Translating gives CASSQEVSYEQYF.

The chain employs TRBV7-8 and TRBJ1-5, with 10 bases lining up with TRBD1. Germline loops: CDR1 SGHVS, CDR2 FQNEAQ. The CDR3 has 20 amino acids. The V gene end was trimmed by 1 base and the J gene end by 0 bases; junction bases not matched to a gene: 12. As DNA, the CDR3 is TGTGCCAGCAGCTTAGGTCCATTGGGACAGGGGAAATATAGCAATCAGCCCCAGCATTTT. As protein: CASSLGPLGQGKYSNQPQHF. The full variable domain, rest sourced from reference TRBV7-8 and TRBJ1-5, is GAGVSQSPRYKVAKRGQDVALRCDPISGHVSLFWYQQALGQGPEFLTYFQNEAQLDKSGLPSDRFFAERPEGSVSTLKIQRTQQEDSAVYLCASSLGPLGQGKYSNQPQHFGDGTRLSIL.

V is TRBV29-1 and J is TRBJ2-2, with 10 bases lining up with TRBD2. Germline trimming cut 3 bases from V and 3 bases from J; bases unmatched to any gene: 7. Germline CDR1 reads SQVTM; CDR2 reads ANQGSEA. This CDR3 comprises 16 residues. CDR3 DNA sequence: TGCAGCGTTGATTGGTGGGGACTAGCGCACACCGGGGAGCTGTTTTTT. Its protein is CSVDWWGLAHTGELFF.

The chain employs TRBV10-3 and TRBJ1-2; D unresolved. The CDR3 extends over 17 amino acids. Trimming shortened V by 0 bases and J by 2 bases, and 16 bases separated the two germline ends. Germline values: CDR1 ENHRY, CDR2 SYGVKD. The CDR3 DNA follows: TGTGCCATCAGTGAGTCGGTGCGGGCAGCGGAAAACTATGGCTACACCTTC. Amino acids: CAISESVRAAENYGYTF.

This clonotype has just a few counts. The J gene is TRBJ2-7, the V gene TRBV14, with TRBD1 as a possible D gene (6 bases). V was trimmed by 4 bases and J by 0 bases, leaving 10 bases between them. This CDR3 is built from 14 residues. Germline values: CDR1 SGHDN, CDR2 FVKESK. CDR3: CASSRTGISYEQYF. CDR3 DNA: TGTGCCAGCAGCCGTACAGGGATCTCCTACGAGCAGTACTTC. Full variable domain (remainder filled in from reference TRBV14 and TRBJ2-7): EAGVTQFPSHSVIEKGQTVTLRCDPISGHDNLYWYRRVMGKEIKFLLHFVKESKQDESGMPNNRFLAERTGGTYSTLKVQPAELEDSGVYFCASSRTGISYEQYFGPGTRLTVT.

Details on this clonotype: A much larger clonotype is one base distant, so this may be a read error. V gene TRBV4-3 combines with J gene TRBJ1-1, with a tentative D call TRBD1 (5 bases). The germline V gene encodes CDR1 LGHNA and CDR2 YSLEER. V dropped 5 bases and J dropped 7 bases, with 23 bases sitting between them. The CDR3 length is 16 residues. Written as DNA, the CDR3 is TGCGCCAGCAGCACAACTCGAGGGACGGCTGGAGTTGAAGCTTTCTTT. Residues: CASSTTRGTAGVEAFF.

This clonotype was detected once. The chain employs TRBV29-1 and TRBJ2-7; D is ambiguous. CDR1 SQVTM and CDR2 ANQGSEA come from the germline V gene. The CDR3 spans 12 residues. Trimming removed 1 base at V and 3 bases at J, with 7 bases between. The CDR3 sequence: CSVEGSGYEQYF. CDR3 bases: TGCAGCGTTGAAGGCTCAGGCTACGAGCAGTACTTC.

The chain combines TRBV7-6 with TRBJ2-5, with 7 nucleotides matching TRBD1. The CDR3 sequence is 19 residues long. J lost 2 bases, V lost 1 base, and 16 bases had no gene match. Germline lookup yields CDR1 SGHVS and CDR2 FNYEAQ. The CDR3 here is CASSLVSSPGTARQETQYF. The CDR3 DNA reads TGTGCCAGCAGCTTAGTTTCTTCCCCCGGGACAGCACGACAAGAGACCCAGTACTTC.

This clonotype was counted ten times or more. One junction end does not reproduce the germline sequence, and a read error may be involved. The rearrangement links TRBV12-3 or TRBV12-4 to TRBJ2-7; D is possibly TRBD1 or TRBD2 (5 bases each). The CDR3 is 10 residues long. Here the CDR3 DNA reads TGTGCCAGCCAACTCCGAGGGGCTAGCTTC. Residues: CASQLRGASF.

This clonotype appeared a few times. The V and J genes are TRBV2 and TRBJ1-6; D is perhaps TRBD1 (5 bases). This CDR3 region has 15 residues. V was trimmed by 8 bases and J by 9 bases, leaving 20 bases between them. Germline V gene lookup returns CDR1 SNHLY and CDR2 FYNNEI. DNA for the CDR3: TGTGCCAGCCAATTGGGGCAGGGACTCGGTTCACCCCTCCACTTT. This codes for CASQLGQGLGSPLHF.

The CDR3 region has the DNA TGTGCCTGGAGTGGACAGGGAGTCGGGGACACTGAAGCTTTCTTT. Translated: CAWSGQGVGDTEAFF. The chain couples TRBV30 to TRBJ1-1; 7 bases match TRBD1. V lost 1 base and J lost 3; bases outside the gene matches: 8. The CDR3 is 15 residues long. Germline V lookup: CDR1 GTSNPN, CDR2 SVGIG (reference sequence).